This T cell receptor (beta chain) emerged from a study of regulatory T cells in long-lasting Graves disease. Indicated time point: newly diagnosed GD, antithyroid drugs for less than 3 months. Preparation of the TCR library used RNA extracted from PBMCs. The CDR3 consists of 14 residues. Deletions cut 3 bases from V and 7 bases from J, with 13 bases between. Through Arm-PCR of CDR3 regions and iRepertoire HTBI primers, TCR beta libraries were built. TCRdb ran MiXCR on the multiplex PCR reads and lists one entry per CDR3 protein. The data show 350,000 to 450,000 distinct CDR3 sequences, roughly 12% seen once. The same specimen was also included in a second study, on T cells in Graves' hyperthyroidism and ophthalmopathy.

The source of this sequence is a woman aged 18-29 years with Graves disease. This sample comprised peripheral blood mononuclear cells (PBMCs), obtained at new diagnosis, from a patient treated with antithyroid drugs. The chain joins TRBV12-3 or TRBV12-4 to TRBJ2-1; either TRBD1 or TRBD2 may fit D (5 bases each). CDR3 protein: CASSFGDVGNEQFF. DNA for the CDR3: TGTGCCAGCAGTTTCGGGGACGTCGGGAATGAGCAGTTCTTC.